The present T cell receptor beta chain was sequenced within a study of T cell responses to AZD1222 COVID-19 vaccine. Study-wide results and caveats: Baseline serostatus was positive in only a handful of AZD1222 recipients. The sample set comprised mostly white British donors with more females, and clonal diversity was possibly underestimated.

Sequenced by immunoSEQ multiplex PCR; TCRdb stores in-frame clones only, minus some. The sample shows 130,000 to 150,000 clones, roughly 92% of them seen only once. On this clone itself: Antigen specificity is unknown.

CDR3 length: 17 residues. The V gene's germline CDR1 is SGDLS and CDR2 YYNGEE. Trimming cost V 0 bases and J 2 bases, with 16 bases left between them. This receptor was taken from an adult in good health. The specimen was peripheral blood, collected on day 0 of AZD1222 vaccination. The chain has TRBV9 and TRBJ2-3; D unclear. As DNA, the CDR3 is TGTGCCAGCAGCGTAGGACGGCGGCACGCTTCCACAGATACGCAGTATTTT. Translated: CASSVGRRHASTDTQYF.